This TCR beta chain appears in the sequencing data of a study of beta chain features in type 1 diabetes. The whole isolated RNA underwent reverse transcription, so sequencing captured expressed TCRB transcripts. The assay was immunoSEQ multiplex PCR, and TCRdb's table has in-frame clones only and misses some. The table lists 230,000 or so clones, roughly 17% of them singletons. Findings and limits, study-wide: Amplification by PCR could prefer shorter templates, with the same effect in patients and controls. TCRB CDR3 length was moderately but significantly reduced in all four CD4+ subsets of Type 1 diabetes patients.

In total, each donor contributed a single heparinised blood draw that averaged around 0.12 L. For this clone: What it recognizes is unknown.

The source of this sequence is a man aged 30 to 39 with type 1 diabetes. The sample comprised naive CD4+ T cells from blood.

CDR3 in amino acids: CASSASYADGYTF. The DNA of the CDR3 is TGTGCCAGCAGTGCTAGCTATGCGGACGGCTACACCTTC. The chain combines TRBV2 with TRBJ1-2; D unclear. V was cut by 4 bases and J by 8 bases, with 14 bases left in between. This CDR3 has 13 residues. Germline V lookup: CDR1 SNHLY, CDR2 FYNNEI.